What follows are 9 T cell receptor beta chains derived from one specimen sequenced in a study of blood T cell repertoires in COVID-19. Produced via immunoSEQ multiplex PCR; TCRdb's table is partial and in-frame only. The sample lists about 160,000 clones, over 70% occurring once. Sequencing was performed on peripheral blood. The receptors come from a woman over 75 with active or convalescent COVID-19.

The chain has TRBV5-1 and TRBJ1-1; D is ambiguous. The V gene lost 1 base and the J gene lost 6 bases, with 13 bases spanning the gap. The CDR3 totals 14 residues. CDR1 and CDR2 (germline): SGHRS, YFSETQ. The CDR3, as DNA: TGCGCCAGCAGCTTGTCGGGAGGCCGCGCTGAAGCTTTCTTT. This translates into CASSLSGGRAEAFF. Variable domain in full (rest from reference TRBV5-1 and TRBJ1-1): KAGVTQTPRYLIKTRGQQVTLSCSPISGHRSVSWYQQTPGQGLQFLFEYFSETQRNKGNFPGRFSGRQFSNSRSEMNVSTLELGDSALYLCASSLSGGRAEAFFGQGTRLTVV.

The chain employs TRBV5-1 and TRBJ2-7; 7 bases line up with TRBD1. With V trimmed by 2 bases and J by 2 bases, 10 bases remained unmatched. This CDR3 comprises 16 residues. CDR1 is SGHRS, CDR2 YFSETQ, per germline. For the CDR3, the DNA is TGCGCCAGCAGCTTTAGGTCTGGGACAGAGGCCTACGAGCAGTACTTC. This gives the protein CASSFRSGTEAYEQYF.

V gene TRBV6-2 or TRBV6-3 combines with J gene TRBJ1-5; TRBD1 aligns across 7 bases. The trim removed 4 bases at V and 9 bases at J, leaving 9 bases unmatched. The CDR3 totals 14 residues. CDR1 and CDR2 (germline): MNHEY, SVGEGT. The CDR3 reads CASSSGQPPGPQHF. For the CDR3, the DNA is TGTGCCAGCAGTTCGGGACAGCCGCCGGGGCCCCAGCATTTT.

CDR3 DNA: TGCAGCGTTGGGGGCCGGACCGGCCTTAACACCGGGGAGCTGTTTTTT. Its protein product is CSVGGRTGLNTGELFF. V and J are TRBV29-1 and TRBJ2-2; TRBD1 is a possible D gene (5 bases). V dropped 4 bases and J dropped 2 bases, with 17 bases sitting between them. Germline loops: CDR1 SQVTM, CDR2 ANQGSEA. This CDR3 has 16 amino acids.

This clone appeared once. This CDR3 is CASSMGQANSPLHF. CDR3 in DNA: TGTGCCAGTAGTATGGGACAGGCAAATTCACCCCTCCACTTT. The chain recombines TRBV19 with TRBJ1-6, with TRBD1 identical over 8 bases. This CDR3 is built from 14 residues. The trim removed 3 bases at V and 7 bases at J, leaving 2 bases unmatched. The V gene's germline CDR1 is LNHDA and CDR2 SQIVND (reference sequence).

The chain carries TRBV11-2 and TRBJ2-3; 14 bases match TRBD2. Germline V gene data show CDR1 as SGHAT and CDR2 as FQNNGV. With V trimmed by 5 bases and J by 5 bases, 3 bases remained unmatched. The length of the CDR3 is 15 residues. Written as DNA, the CDR3 is TGTGCCAGCAGCACGGGACTAGCGGGGGAAGATACGCAGTATTTT. Translated: CASSTGLAGEDTQYF.

The chain carries TRBV5-8 and TRBJ2-1; D may be TRBD2 (7 bases). V was pared by 4 bases and J by 7 bases, with 18 bases between. Per germline, CDR1 SGHTS and CDR2 YDEGEE. The CDR3 runs to 15 residues. The CDR3 here is CASSRSRGAGNEQFF. CDR3 nucleotide sequence: TGTGCCAGCAGCAGGAGCCGGGGGGCGGGGAATGAGCAGTTCTTC.

The chain is built from TRBV25-1 and TRBJ1-6; D is unclear. The CDR3 has 15 residues. The V gene lost 8 bases and the J gene lost 3 bases, with 14 bases spanning the gap. The germline V gene encodes CDR1 MGHDK and CDR2 SYGVNS. The CDR3 sequence is CASGQGGLYNSPLHF. The DNA of the CDR3 is TGTGCCAGCGGGCAAGGAGGACTCTATAATTCACCCCTCCACTTT.

This clone was counted a single time. CDR3 residues: CASSSATGVNSPLHF. CDR3 DNA: TGTGCCAGTAGTTCCGCGACAGGGGTAAATTCACCCCTCCACTTT. The V call is TRBV19, the J call TRBJ1-6, with 8 bases that match TRBD1. The CDR3 has 15 residues. V shed 5 bases and J 7 bases; nucleotides not matched to a gene: 7. The germline V gene encodes CDR1 LNHDA and CDR2 SQIVND (reference sequence).